This TCR beta chain was recovered during a study of blood T cell repertoires in COVID-19. Across the whole study: T cells, B-cell-depleted T cells, or PBMCs provided the cDNA or gDNA that served as material.

With 6 bases removed from V and 9 bases from J, the gap between germline ends came to 12 bases. The CDR3 runs to 12 residues. Per the original data handling: It was from reference gene primer amplification that nucleated cell counts were estimated. Libraries were prepared by immunoSEQ multiplex PCR; TCRdb keeps only in-frame clonotypes and omits some of them. V, J and clone size are taken as reported in that table, and D and trimming were inferred from the DNA itself. The sample has 60,000 or so clones, around 74% seen once. Sequencing input: peripheral blood. This TCR was recovered from a woman in her fifties or sixties with active or convalescent COVID-19. The V and J genes are TRBV12-3 or TRBV12-4 and TRBJ2-1; D is unresolved. In DNA form, the CDR3 reads TGTGCCAGCAGCCCCGACTTTGGTGAGCAGTTCTTC. Translation gives CASSPDFGEQFF.